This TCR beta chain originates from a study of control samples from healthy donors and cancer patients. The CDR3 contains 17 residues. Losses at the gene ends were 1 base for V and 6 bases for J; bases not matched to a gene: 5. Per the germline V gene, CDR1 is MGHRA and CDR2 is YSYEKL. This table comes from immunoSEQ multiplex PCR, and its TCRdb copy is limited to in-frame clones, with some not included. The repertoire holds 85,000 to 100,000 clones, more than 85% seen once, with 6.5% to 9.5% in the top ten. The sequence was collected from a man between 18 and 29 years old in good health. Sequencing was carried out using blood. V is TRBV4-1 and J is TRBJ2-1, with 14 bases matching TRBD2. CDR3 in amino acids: CASSQGGTSGGVNEQFF. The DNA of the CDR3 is TGCGCCAGCAGCCAAGGGGGGACTAGCGGGGGAGTCAATGAGCAGTTCTTC.